Below are 26 T cell receptor beta chains sequenced from a single sample in a study of blood T cell repertoires in COVID-19. The protocol was immunoSEQ multiplex PCR, while the TCRdb copy is restricted to in-frame clones and leaves out a portion. The top ten clones hold about 6.5% of a sample with about 200,000 clones, more than 75% of them seen once. Material: peripheral blood. The receptors here all came from a woman between 35 and 50 years old with COVID-19, enrolled during active disease.

This clone was recorded a few times. The CDR3 DNA sequence: TGTGCCAGCAGCCGAGACAGGGGTTTTCATGGCTACACCTTC. This sequence encodes CASSRDRGFHGYTF. This rearrangement joins TRBV7-8 to TRBJ1-2; TRBD1 matches at 8 bases. Germline-derived CDR1 and CDR2 are SGHVS and FQNEAQ. The J segment lost 6 bases and the V segment lost 5 bases, leaving 8 bases of the junction unmatched. This CDR3 comprises 14 residues. Full variable domain (rest looked up from reference TRBV7-8 and TRBJ1-2): GAGVSQSPRYKVAKRGQDVALRCDPISGHVSLFWYQQALGQGPEFLTYFQNEAQLDKSGLPSDRFFAERPEGSVSTLKIQRTQQEDSAVYLCASSRDRGFHGYTFGSGTRLTVV.

The chain couples TRBV19 to TRBJ2-1; 9 bases align to TRBD2. Germline trimming cut 7 bases from V and 9 bases from J; bases unmatched to any gene: 16. The CDR3 extends over 16 amino acids. CDR1 and CDR2 from the germline V gene are LNHDA and SQIVND (reference sequence). CDR3 sequence reads: CASTSRGGGSGGEQFF. DNA for the CDR3: TGTGCCAGTACCTCCCGCGGGGGGGGCTCCGGGGGTGAGCAGTTCTTC.

This chain connects TRBV4-1 to TRBJ1-5, with TRBD1 matching over 7 bases. Germline CDR1 MGHRA, CDR2 YSYEKL. The CDR3 extends over 19 amino acids. The J segment lost 3 bases and the V segment lost 3 bases, leaving 17 bases of the junction unmatched. The CDR3 reads CASSQRGRYVTGDNQPQHF. The CDR3 nucleotides are TGCGCCAGCAGCCAGAGGGGCCGATACGTAACAGGGGACAATCAGCCCCAGCATTTT.

The rearrangement links TRBV9 to TRBJ2-5; 9 bases are a match to TRBD2. CDR1 is SGDLS, CDR2 YYNGEE, per germline. Unmatched junction bases numbered 5, after V lost 3 bases and J lost 2 bases. The CDR3 runs to 15 residues. The chain's CDR3 is CASSALAGIQETQYF. The DNA of the CDR3 is TGTGCCAGCAGCGCGCTAGCGGGGATTCAAGAGACCCAGTACTTC. The full variable domain, in which reference TRBV9 and TRBJ2-5 provide the parts outside the CDR3, is DSGVTQTPKHLITATGQRVTLRCSPRSGDLSVYWYQQSLDQGLQFLIQYYNGEERAKGNILERFSAQQFPDLHSELNLSSLELGDSALYFCASSALAGIQETQYFGPGTRLLVL.

The CDR3 is CASVREGQETQYF. The CDR3 region has the DNA TGTGCCTCGGTACGGGAGGGCCAAGAGACCCAGTACTTC. The chain uses TRBV2 and TRBJ2-5; 8 positions agree with TRBD2. This CDR3 has 13 amino acids. V gave up 11 bases and J gave up 1 base; unmatched junction bases: 6. Germline V gives CDR1 SNHLY, CDR2 FYNNEI.

The chain recombines TRBV7-2 with TRBJ2-7; 13 positions match TRBD2. The CDR3 sequence is 15 residues long. Germline values: CDR1 SGHTA, CDR2 FQGNSA. V lost 4 bases to trimming and J lost 1 base; unmatched junction nucleotides: 1. CDR3 DNA sequence: TGTGCCAGCAGCTGGACTAGCGGGGGATCCTACGAGCAGTACTTC. Protein sequence: CASSWTSGGSYEQYF.

The V and J genes are TRBV4-3 and TRBJ1-1; D is undetermined. The CDR3 length is 14 residues. The germline V and J ends were trimmed by 2 bases and 3 bases, with 10 bases remaining between them. CDR1 is LGHNA, CDR2 YSLEER, per germline. The CDR3 region has the DNA TGCGCCAGCAGCCAATTAATTGCGGACACTGAAGCTTTCTTT. Its translation: CASSQLIADTEAFF.

This chain links TRBV6-1 with TRBJ2-4; 13 nucleotides agree with TRBD2. Germline CDR1 reads MNHNS; CDR2 reads SASEGT. The CDR3 length is 20 residues. V was pared by 2 bases and J by 1 base, with 11 bases of the junction left unmatched. The CDR3, as DNA: TGTGCCAGCAGTGAAACTCCGGGACTAGCGGGAAAGGGGGCCAAAAACATTCAGTACTTC. This sequence encodes CASSETPGLAGKGAKNIQYF.

The genes are TRBV19 and TRBJ2-1; 9 nucleotides align to TRBD1. Trimming at V came to 4 bases and at J to 2 bases, leaving 6 bases not matched to a gene. This CDR3 contains 16 residues. CDR1 LNHDA and CDR2 SQIVND come from the germline V gene (reference sequence). The CDR3 spells CASSRGDRVTYNEQFF. The CDR3 bases are TGTGCCAGTAGTAGAGGGGACAGGGTGACCTACAATGAGCAGTTCTTC.

The chain couples TRBV4-3 to TRBJ2-7; D is perhaps TRBD2 (6 bases). CDR3 length: 16 amino acids. V was clipped by 8 bases and J by 2 bases, with 22 bases between them. Germline CDR1 and CDR2: LGHNA and YSLEER. This chain's CDR3 is CASSYSRGANAYEQYF. In nucleotides, the CDR3 is TGCGCCAGCTCCTACTCTCGCGGGGCAAACGCCTACGAGCAGTACTTC.

This clone was seen just once. The chain is built from TRBV6-4 and TRBJ1-2; TRBD1 agrees at 8 bases. The CDR3 has 13 residues. Per the germline V gene, CDR1 is MRHNA and CDR2 is SNTAGT. Trimming took 6 bases from V and 8 from J; bases not matched to a gene: 8. CDR3 DNA: TGTGCCAGCAGGCAGCAGGGGGCTGAGGGCTACACCTTC. Its translation: CASRQQGAEGYTF.

This sequence joins TRBV12-3 or TRBV12-4 and TRBJ1-2; D gene unclear. This CDR3 contains 13 residues. V was clipped by 7 bases and J by 8 bases, with 17 bases between them. CDR3 residues: CASNMGRGRGYTF. The CDR3, as DNA: TGTGCCAGCAATATGGGGAGAGGGCGGGGCTACACCTTC.

This rearrangement joins TRBV6-4 to TRBJ2-5; a weak D match, TRBD2 (6 bases). Germline V gene sequence: CDR1 MRHNA, CDR2 SNTAGT. The CDR3 is 15 amino acids. Trimming left V 4 bases short and J 0 bases short, with 12 bases between. CDR3 residues: CASSVGRGNQETQYF. CDR3 in DNA: TGTGCCAGCAGTGTGGGGCGGGGTAACCAAGAGACCCAGTACTTC.

This clone was recorded only once. The chain couples TRBV6-5 to TRBJ1-5; 12 nucleotides match TRBD1. Germline CDR1 and CDR2: MNHEY and SVGAGI. The J segment lost 7 bases and the V segment lost 6 bases, leaving 7 bases of the junction unmatched. The CDR3 runs 15 residues. This CDR3 is CASRGGTGGIQPQHF. In nucleotides, the CDR3 is TGTGCCAGCAGGGGGGGGACAGGGGGCATCCAGCCCCAGCATTTT.

This clone appeared a few times. This chain connects TRBV18 to TRBJ1-1; D remains ambiguous. The CDR3 consists of 15 residues. V was pared by 2 bases and J by 1 base, with 11 bases between. CDR1 is KGHSH, CDR2 LQKENI, per germline. The CDR3 loop reads CASSPVSGQNTEAFF. The CDR3 region has the DNA TGTGCCAGCTCACCAGTTAGTGGGCAGAACACTGAAGCTTTCTTT.

This clone was picked up a small number of times. The chain recombines TRBV7-2 with TRBJ1-6, with 8 bases aligning to TRBD1. The CDR3 length is 15 residues. Per germline, CDR1 SGHTA and CDR2 FQGNSA. The trim removed 2 bases at V and 13 bases at J, leaving 10 bases unmatched. DNA of the CDR3: TGTGCCAGCAGCTTAACTCAGGGGGCCACGTCGCCCCTCCACTTT. It codes for CASSLTQGATSPLHF.

The chain has TRBV7-2 and TRBJ2-6, with a tentative D call TRBD2 (6 bases). Germline V CDR1 and CDR2: SGHTA, FQGNSA. V shed 3 bases and J shed 3 bases, with 9 bases lying between them. This CDR3 is 15 amino acids long. DNA of the CDR3: TGTGCCAGCAGCTTTGGAGGGGTTGGGGCCAACGTCCTGACTTTC. It encodes CASSFGGVGANVLTF.

The genes are TRBV29-1 and TRBJ2-1, with no clear D. Germline CDR1 SQVTM, CDR2 ANQGSEA. This CDR3 is 11 amino acids long. The V and J ends lost 5 bases and 9 bases respectively, with 11 bases between them. The CDR3 DNA follows: TGCAGCGTTCCTACTATTCCTGAGCAGTTCTTC. Its protein product is CSVPTIPEQFF.

The chain is built from TRBV10-3 and TRBJ2-7; weak D call: TRBD1 (5 bases). Trimming removed 0 bases from V and 5 bases from J, with 11 bases in between. Germline V lookup: CDR1 ENHRY, CDR2 SYGVKD. The CDR3 extends over 14 amino acids. The DNA of the CDR3 is TGTGCCATCAGTGAGTCAATAAGGGGAAACGAGCAGTACTTC. Protein: CAISESIRGNEQYF.

V usage is TRBV3-1 (or the pseudogene TRBV3-2) and J usage is TRBJ2-1, with D unresolved. Germline CDR1 LGHDT, CDR2 YNNKEL (reference sequence). V gave up 0 bases and J gave up 10 bases, with 7 bases separating them. The CDR3 consists of 12 residues. CDR3 DNA: TGTGCCAGCAGCCAAGATCCCAGAGAGCAGTTCTTC. Its translation: CASSQDPREQFF.

The chain couples TRBV5-1 to TRBJ2-5; a weak D match, TRBD2 (5 bases). CDR3 length equals 13 residues. Germline V gene data show CDR1 as SGHRS and CDR2 as YFSETQ. Between the trimmed V and J ends, which lost 4 bases and 5 bases, there was a span of 12 bases. The CDR3 reads CASSRPGEETQYF. CDR3 in DNA: TGCGCCAGCAGCCGCCCTGGGGAGGAGACCCAGTACTTC.

This sequence joins TRBV7-8 and TRBJ2-7, with 14 bases that match TRBD2. Germline V CDR1 and CDR2: SGHVS, FQNEAQ. Germline trimming cut 5 bases from V and 6 bases from J; bases unmatched to any gene: 3. This CDR3 is 14 amino acids long. CDR3 in amino acids: CASSPTSGRGEQYF. In nucleotides, the CDR3 is TGTGCCAGCAGCCCGACTAGCGGGAGGGGCGAGCAGTACTTC.

This clone appeared once. The chain links TRBV6-2 or TRBV6-3 to TRBJ2-1, with 7 nucleotides matching TRBD1. The CDR3 consists of 14 residues. Germline CDR1 and CDR2: MNHEY and SVGEGT. V dropped 7 bases and J dropped 3; count of bases not matched to a gene: 6. CDR3 bases: TGTGCCAGCAACCCCGGGACAGACTACAATGAGCAGTTCTTC. Protein product: CASNPGTDYNEQFF.

The chain recombines TRBV6-5 with TRBJ1-2; D ambiguous. Trimming removed 7 bases at V and 4 bases at J, with 13 bases between. From germline, CDR1 is MNHEY and CDR2 SVGAGI. The CDR3 has 13 amino acids. The chain's CDR3 is CASTELGAYGYTF. The CDR3 nucleotides are TGTGCCAGCACCGAGTTGGGCGCCTATGGCTACACCTTC.

The chain is built from TRBV2 and TRBJ1-3; 7 bases are a match to TRBD1. This CDR3 contains 13 residues. Germline assignment: CDR1 SNHLY and CDR2 FYNNEI. J gave up 4 bases and V 7 bases, and 4 bases lay outside the gene matches. CDR3 DNA sequence: TGTGCCAGCACAACAGGGGAGGGAAACACCATATATTTT. Residues: CASTTGEGNTIYF.

This chain uses TRBV21-1 with TRBJ2-3; the table assigns TRBD2, which was not confirmed against the DNA. TRBV21-1 is a known pseudogene. The CDR3 loop spans 17 amino acids. The CDR3 region is CASSKIIAAGGTDTQYF. CDR3 nucleotide sequence: TGTGCCAGCAGCAAAATTATCGCAGCGGGAGGCACAGATACGCAGTATTTT.